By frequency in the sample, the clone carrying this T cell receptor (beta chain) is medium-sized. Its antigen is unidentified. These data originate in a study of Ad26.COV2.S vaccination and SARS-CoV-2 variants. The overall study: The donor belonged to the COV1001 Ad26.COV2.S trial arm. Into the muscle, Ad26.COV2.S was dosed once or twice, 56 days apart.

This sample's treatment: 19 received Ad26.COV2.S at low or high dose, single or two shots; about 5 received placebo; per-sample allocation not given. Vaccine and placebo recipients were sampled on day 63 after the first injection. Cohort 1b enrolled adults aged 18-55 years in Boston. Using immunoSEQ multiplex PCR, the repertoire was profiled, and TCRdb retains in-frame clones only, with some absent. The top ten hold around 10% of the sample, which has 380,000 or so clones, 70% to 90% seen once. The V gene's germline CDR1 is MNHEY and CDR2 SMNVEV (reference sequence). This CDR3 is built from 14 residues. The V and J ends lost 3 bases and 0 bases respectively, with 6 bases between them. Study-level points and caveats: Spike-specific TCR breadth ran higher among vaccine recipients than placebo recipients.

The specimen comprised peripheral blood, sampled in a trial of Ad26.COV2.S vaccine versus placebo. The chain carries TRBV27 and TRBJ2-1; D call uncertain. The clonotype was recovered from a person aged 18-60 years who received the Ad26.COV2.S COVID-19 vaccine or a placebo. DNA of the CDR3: TGTGCCAGCAGTTTGGGTAGCTCCTACAATGAGCAGTTCTTC. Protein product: CASSLGSSYNEQFF.